The sequence of this T cell receptor (beta chain) was determined in a study of T cells in Graves' hyperthyroidism and ophthalmopathy. Authors of the study amplified TCR beta CDR3 regions from RNA transcripts. Initially, a first-round RT-PCR of the TCR CDR3 employed the HTBI primer set. Via MiXCR, TCRdb re-called the multiplex PCR reads, giving one row per CDR3 protein. Altogether 650,000 to 800,000 distinct CDR3 sequences are present, 45% being singletons, with the ten largest covering less than 8.5%. Patients showing uncontrolled infection, other autoimmune disease, pregnancy or lactation were ineligible. Diagnoses were made from clinical symptoms, serum measures (thyroxine and TRAb), thyroid ultrasound and orbital computed tomography. Study results and limitations: Prediction of ophthalmopathy progression came a median roughly 7.1 months pre-onset. The blood repertoire included most of the expanded thyroid clonotypes above 0.001.

CDR3 length equals 15 residues. CDR1 is SGHAT, CDR2 FQNNGV, per germline. V trimming: 5 bases; J trimming: 4 bases; junction bases outside the gene matches: 3. Concerning this clonotype: Its antigen is not identified.

This receptor was identified in an adult man with Graves' disease, either hyperthyroidism or ophthalmopathy (not recorded which). The gene calls are TRBV11-2 and TRBJ2-1, with TRBD2 identical over 12 bases. The sequencing sample was made of peripheral blood or thyroid tissue (not recorded which). CDR3 sequence: CASSRTSGTYNEQFF. The CDR3 coding sequence is TGTGCCAGCAGCCGGACTAGCGGGACTTACAATGAGCAGTTCTTC.